This note documents a single T cell receptor beta chain sequence. The CDR3 length is 15 residues. V dropped 2 bases and J dropped 0 bases, with 10 bases sitting between them. CDR1 and CDR2 (germline): SGHTA, FQGNSA. The data belong to a study of T cell changes during pregnancy in multiple sclerosis. TCRdb's table, derived via immunoSEQ multiplex PCR, lists solely in-frame clones and lacks some. The sample has approximately 43,000 clones, roughly 84% seen once. This TCR derives from a female donor with multiple sclerosis, enrolled in a pregnancy study. Here the sequenced sample was CD4+ T cells from peripheral blood mononuclear cells, taken before pregnancy. The rearrangement joins TRBV7-2 to TRBJ1-1; D unclear. CDR3 in DNA: TGTGCCAGCAGCTTATCGGTTCCGCTGAACACTGAAGCTTTCTTT. Its translation: CASSLSVPLNTEAFF.